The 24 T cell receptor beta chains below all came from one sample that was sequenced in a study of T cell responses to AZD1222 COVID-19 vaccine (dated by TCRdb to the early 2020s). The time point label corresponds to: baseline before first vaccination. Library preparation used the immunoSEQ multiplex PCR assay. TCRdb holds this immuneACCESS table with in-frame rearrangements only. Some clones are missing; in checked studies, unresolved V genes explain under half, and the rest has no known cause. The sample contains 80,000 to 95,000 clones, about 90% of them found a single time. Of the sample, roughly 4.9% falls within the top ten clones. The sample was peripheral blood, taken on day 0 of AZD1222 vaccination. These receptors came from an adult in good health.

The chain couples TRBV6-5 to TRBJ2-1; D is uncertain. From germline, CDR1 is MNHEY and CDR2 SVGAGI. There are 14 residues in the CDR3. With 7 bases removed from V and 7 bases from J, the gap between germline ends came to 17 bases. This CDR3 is CASTPLSELNEQFF. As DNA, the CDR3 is TGTGCCAGCACCCCCCTCTCGGAACTAAATGAGCAGTTCTTC.

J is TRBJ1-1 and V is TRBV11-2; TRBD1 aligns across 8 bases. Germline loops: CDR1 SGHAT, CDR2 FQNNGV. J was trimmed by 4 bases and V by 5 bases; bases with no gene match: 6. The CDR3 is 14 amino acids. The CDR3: CASSRLGQGTEAFF. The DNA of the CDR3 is TGTGCCAGCAGCCGACTCGGACAGGGCACTGAAGCTTTCTTT.

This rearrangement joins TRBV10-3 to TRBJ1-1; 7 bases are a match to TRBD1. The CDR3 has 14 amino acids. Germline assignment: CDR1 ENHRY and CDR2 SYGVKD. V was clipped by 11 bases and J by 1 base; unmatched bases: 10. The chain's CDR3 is CAAQPGQTNTEAFF. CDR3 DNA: TGTGCCGCGCAACCGGGACAGACGAACACTGAAGCTTTCTTT.

The CDR3 DNA follows: TGTGCCAGTAGTTACCCCCCGGGGCAGAGGACCTACGAGCAGTACTTC. This gives the protein CASSYPPGQRTYEQYF. The genes are TRBV19 and TRBJ2-7, with D tentatively TRBD1 or TRBD2 (5 bases each). V was shortened by 5 bases and J by 2 bases, with 19 bases between the two germline ends. This CDR3 is 16 amino acids long. The germline CDR1 and CDR2 sequences are LNHDA and SQIVND (reference sequence).

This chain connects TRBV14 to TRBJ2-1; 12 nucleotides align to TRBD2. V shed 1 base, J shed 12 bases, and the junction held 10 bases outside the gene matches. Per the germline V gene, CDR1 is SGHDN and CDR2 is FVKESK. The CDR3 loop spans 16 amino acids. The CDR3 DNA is TGTGCCAGCAGCCAAGCTGGGACTAGCGGGTTTCGCGGGCAGTTCTTC. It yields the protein CASSQAGTSGFRGQFF.

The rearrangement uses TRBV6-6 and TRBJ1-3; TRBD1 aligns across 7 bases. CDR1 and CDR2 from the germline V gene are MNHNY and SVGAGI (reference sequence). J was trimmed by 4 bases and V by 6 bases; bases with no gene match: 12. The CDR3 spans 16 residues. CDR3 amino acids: CASRRDSPFVGNTIYF. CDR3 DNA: TGTGCCAGCAGGCGGGACAGCCCCTTTGTCGGAAACACCATATATTTT.

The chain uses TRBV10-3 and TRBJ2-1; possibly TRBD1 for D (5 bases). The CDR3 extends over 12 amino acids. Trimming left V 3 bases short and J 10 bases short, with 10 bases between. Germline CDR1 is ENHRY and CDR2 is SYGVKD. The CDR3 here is CAISDLRTEQFF. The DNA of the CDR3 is TGTGCCATCAGTGATTTAAGGACAGAGCAGTTCTTC.

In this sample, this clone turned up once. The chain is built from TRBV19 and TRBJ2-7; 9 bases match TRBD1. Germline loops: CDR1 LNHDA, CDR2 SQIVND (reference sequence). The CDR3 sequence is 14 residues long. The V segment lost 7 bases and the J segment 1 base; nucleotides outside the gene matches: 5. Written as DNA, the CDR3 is TGTGCCAGTACTCCGGGACAGGGATCCTACGAGCAGTACTTC. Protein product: CASTPGQGSYEQYF.

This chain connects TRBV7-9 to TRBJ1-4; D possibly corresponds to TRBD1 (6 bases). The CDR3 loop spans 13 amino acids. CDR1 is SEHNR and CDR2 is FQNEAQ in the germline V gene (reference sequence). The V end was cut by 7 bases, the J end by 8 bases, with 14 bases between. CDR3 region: CASTIPGGEKLFF. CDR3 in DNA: TGTGCCAGCACTATACCGGGGGGCGAAAAACTGTTTTTT.

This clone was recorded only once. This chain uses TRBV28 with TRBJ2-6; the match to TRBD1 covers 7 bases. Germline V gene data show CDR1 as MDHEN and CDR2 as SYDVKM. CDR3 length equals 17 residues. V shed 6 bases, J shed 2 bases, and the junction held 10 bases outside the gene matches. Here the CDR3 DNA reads TGTGCCAGCAGCTGGGAGACAGGGTTAGCTGGGGCCAACGTCCTGACTTTC. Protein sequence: CASSWETGLAGANVLTF. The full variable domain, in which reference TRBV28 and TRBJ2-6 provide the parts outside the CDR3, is DVKVTQSSRYLVKRTGEKVFLECVQDMDHENMFWYRQDPGLGLRLIYFSYDVKMKEKGDIPEGYSVSREKKERFSLILESASTNQTSMYLCASSWETGLAGANVLTFGAGSRLTVL.

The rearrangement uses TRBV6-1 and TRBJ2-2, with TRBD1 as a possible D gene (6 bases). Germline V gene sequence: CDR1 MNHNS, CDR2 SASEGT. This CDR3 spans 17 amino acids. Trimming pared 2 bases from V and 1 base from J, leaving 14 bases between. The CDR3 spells CASSEISGTQNTGELFF. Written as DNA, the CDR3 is TGTGCCAGCAGTGAAATTTCGGGGACACAGAACACCGGGGAGCTGTTTTTT.

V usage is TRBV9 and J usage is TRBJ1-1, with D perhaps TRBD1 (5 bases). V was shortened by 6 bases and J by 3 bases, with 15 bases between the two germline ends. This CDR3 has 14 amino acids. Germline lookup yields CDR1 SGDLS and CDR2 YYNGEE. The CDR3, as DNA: TGTGCCAGCAAAAAGGGGCGCGAGGACACTGAAGCTTTCTTT. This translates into CASKKGREDTEAFF. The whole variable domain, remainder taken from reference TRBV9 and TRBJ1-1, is DSGVTQTPKHLITATGQRVTLRCSPRSGDLSVYWYQQSLDQGLQFLIQYYNGEERAKGNILERFSAQQFPDLHSELNLSSLELGDSALYFCASKKGREDTEAFFGQGTRLTVV.

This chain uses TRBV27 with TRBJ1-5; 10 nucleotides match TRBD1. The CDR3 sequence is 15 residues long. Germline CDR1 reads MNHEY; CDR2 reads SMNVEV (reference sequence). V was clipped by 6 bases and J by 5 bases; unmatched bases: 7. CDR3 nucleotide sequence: TGTGCCAGCAGCCCGGGACAGGGGTTCTATCAGCCCCAGCATTTT. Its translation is CASSPGQGFYQPQHF.

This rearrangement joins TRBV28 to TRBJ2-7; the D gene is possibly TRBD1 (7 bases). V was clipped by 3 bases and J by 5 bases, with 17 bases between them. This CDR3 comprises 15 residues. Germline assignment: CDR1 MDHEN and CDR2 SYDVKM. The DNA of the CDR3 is TGTGCCAGCAGTTTTTTAAAGGGGGCGGGAAACGAGCAGTACTTC. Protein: CASSFLKGAGNEQYF.

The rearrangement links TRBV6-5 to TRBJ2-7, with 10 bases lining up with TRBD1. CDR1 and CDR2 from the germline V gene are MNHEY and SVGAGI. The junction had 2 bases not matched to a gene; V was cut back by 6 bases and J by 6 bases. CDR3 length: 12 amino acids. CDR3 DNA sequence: TGTGCCAGCAGGACAGGGGGCGGCGAGCAGTACTTC. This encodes CASRTGGGEQYF.

In DNA, the CDR3 is TGCGCCAGCAGCTTGGGCCCAGAACAAGAGACCCAGTACTTC. Encoded protein: CASSLGPEQETQYF. The chain has TRBV5-1 and TRBJ2-5, with unresolved D. Per the germline V gene, CDR1 is SGHRS and CDR2 is YFSETQ. The CDR3 extends over 14 amino acids. The V and J ends lost 0 bases and 2 bases respectively, with 8 bases between them.

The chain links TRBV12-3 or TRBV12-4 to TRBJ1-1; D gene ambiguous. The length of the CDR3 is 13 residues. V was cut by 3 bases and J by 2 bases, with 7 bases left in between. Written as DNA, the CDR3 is TGTGCCAGCAGTTTGCAGGAAAACACTGAAGCTTTCTTT. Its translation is CASSLQENTEAFF.

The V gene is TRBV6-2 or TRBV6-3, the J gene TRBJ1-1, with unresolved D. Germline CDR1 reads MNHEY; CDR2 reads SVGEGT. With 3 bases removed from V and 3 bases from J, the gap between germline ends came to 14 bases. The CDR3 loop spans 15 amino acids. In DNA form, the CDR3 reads TGTGCCAGCAGTTATGGACTTATCGGGGACACTGAAGCTTTCTTT. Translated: CASSYGLIGDTEAFF.

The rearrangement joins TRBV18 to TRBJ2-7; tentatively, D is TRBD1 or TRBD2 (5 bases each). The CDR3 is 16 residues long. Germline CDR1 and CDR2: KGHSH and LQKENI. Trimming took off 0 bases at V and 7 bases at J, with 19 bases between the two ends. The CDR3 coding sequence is TGTGCCAGCTCACCACCGGGGACCCAAACGGCTGGGGAGCAGTACTTC. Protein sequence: CASSPPGTQTAGEQYF.

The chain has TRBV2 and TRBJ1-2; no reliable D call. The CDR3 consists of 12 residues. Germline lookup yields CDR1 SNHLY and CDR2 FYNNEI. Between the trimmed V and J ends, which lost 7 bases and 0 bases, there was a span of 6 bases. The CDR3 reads CASTPANYGYTF. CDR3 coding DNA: TGTGCCAGCACCCCGGCTAACTATGGCTACACCTTC.

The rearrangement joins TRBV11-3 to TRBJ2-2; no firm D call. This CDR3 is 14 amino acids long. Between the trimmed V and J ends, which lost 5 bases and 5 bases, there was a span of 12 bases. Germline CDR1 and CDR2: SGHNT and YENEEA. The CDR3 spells CASSLGPVTGELFF. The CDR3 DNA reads TGTGCCAGCAGCCTTGGGCCTGTTACCGGGGAGCTGTTTTTT.

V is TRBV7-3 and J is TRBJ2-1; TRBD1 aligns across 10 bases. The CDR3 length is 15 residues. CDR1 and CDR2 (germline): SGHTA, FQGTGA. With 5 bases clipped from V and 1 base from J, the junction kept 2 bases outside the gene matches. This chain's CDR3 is CASSPGQGSYNEQFF. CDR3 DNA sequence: TGTGCCAGCAGCCCGGGACAGGGGTCCTACAATGAGCAGTTCTTC. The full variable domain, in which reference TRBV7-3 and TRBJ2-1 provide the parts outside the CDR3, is GAGVSQTPSNKVTEKGKYVELRCDPISGHTALYWYRQSLGQGPEFLIYFQGTGAADDSGLPNDRFFAVRPEGSVSTLKIQRTERGDSAVYLCASSPGQGSYNEQFFGPGTRLTVL.

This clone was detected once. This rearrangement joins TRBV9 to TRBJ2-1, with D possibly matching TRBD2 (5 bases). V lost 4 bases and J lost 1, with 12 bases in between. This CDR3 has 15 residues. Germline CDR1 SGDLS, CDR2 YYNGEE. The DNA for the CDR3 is TGTGCCAGCAGCCCCCGTCGGGGTTCCTACAATGAGCAGTTCTTC. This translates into CASSPRRGSYNEQFF.

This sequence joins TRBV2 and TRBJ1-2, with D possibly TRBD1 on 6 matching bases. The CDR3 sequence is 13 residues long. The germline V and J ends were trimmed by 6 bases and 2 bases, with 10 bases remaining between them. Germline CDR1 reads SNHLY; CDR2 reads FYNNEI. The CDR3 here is CASSLQGNYGYTF. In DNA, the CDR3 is TGTGCCAGCAGCTTACAGGGAAACTATGGCTACACCTTC.